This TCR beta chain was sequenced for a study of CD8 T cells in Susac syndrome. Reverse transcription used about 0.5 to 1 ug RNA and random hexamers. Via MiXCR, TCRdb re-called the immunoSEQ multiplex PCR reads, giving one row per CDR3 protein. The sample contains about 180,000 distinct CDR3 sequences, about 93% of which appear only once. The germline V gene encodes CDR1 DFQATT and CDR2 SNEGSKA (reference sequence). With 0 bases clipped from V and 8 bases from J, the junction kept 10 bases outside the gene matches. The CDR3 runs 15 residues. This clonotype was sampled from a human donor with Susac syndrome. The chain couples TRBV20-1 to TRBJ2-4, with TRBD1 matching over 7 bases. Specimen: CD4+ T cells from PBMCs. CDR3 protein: CSAREGGLVGDIQYF. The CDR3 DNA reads TGCAGTGCTAGAGAAGGGGGCCTCGTCGGGGACATTCAGTACTTC.